This TCR beta chain was found in a study of T cells after yellow fever vaccination. Trimming took 3 bases from V and 5 from J, leaving 10 bases between them. Looked up from germline, CDR1 is DFQATT and CDR2 is SNEGSKA (reference sequence). This CDR3 has 12 amino acids. This clonotype was seen repeatedly, ten times or more. TCRdb itself ran the 5' RACE reads through MiXCR, one entry per CDR3 protein. The sample lists approximately 140,000 distinct CDR3 sequences, more than 6% seen once, with less than 0.85% in the top ten. Sequenced material: CD4+ T cells sorted from PBMCs, taken 5 days after the yellow fever booster vaccination. The sequence was obtained from a man under 40 who received the YFV17D yellow fever vaccine. V gene TRBV20-1 combines with J gene TRBJ2-5; D gene uncertain. The CDR3 DNA sequence: TGCAGTGCTAGTCTGGGCGGCGAGACCCAGTACTTC. Its protein product is CSASLGGETQYF.